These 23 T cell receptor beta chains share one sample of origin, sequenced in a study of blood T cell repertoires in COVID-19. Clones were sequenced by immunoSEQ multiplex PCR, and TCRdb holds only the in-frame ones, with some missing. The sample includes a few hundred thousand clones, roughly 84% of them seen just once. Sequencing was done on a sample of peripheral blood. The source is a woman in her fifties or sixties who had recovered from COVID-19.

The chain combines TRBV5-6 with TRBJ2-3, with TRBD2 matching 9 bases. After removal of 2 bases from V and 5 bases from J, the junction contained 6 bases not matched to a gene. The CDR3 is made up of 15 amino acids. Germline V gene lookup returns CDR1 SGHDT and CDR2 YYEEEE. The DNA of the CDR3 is TGTGCCAGCAGCTTTGGTGTAGCGGGGGAAGATACGCAGTATTTT. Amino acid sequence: CASSFGVAGEDTQYF.

CDR3 bases: TGTGCCAGCAGCCAAGAAGGGGTCGGCCCGAAGAACACTGAAGCTTTCTTT. Its translation is CASSQEGVGPKNTEAFF. This chain links TRBV3-1 (or the pseudogene TRBV3-2) with TRBJ1-1; weak D call: TRBD1 (5 bases). Looked up from germline, CDR1 is LGHDT and CDR2 is YNNKEL (reference sequence). The CDR3 contains 17 residues. The V gene lost 0 bases and the J gene lost 1 base, with 15 bases spanning the gap.

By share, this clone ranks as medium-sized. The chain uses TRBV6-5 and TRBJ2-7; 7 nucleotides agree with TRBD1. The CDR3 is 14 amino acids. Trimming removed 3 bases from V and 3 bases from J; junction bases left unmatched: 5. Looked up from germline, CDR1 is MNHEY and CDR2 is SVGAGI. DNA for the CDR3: TGTGCCAGCAGTTATAGGGGACAGCGCTACGAGCAGTACTTC. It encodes CASSYRGQRYEQYF.

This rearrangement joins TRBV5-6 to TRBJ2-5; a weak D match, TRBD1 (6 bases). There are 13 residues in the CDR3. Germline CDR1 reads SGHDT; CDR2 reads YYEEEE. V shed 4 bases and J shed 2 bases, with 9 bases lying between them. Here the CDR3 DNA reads TGTGCCAGCAGCCGGACAGCTCAAGAGACCCAGTACTTC. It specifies CASSRTAQETQYF.

CDR3 bases: TGTGCCACCAGCAGAGATTTGGACAGGGGAAACTATGGCTACACCTTC. Its protein product is CATSRDLDRGNYGYTF. The chain has TRBV15 and TRBJ1-2; TRBD1 agrees at 9 bases. CDR3 length: 16 amino acids. CDR1 is LNHNV and CDR2 is YYDKDF in the germline V gene (reference sequence). The V and J ends lost 0 bases and 2 bases, in that order; junction bases with no gene match: 4.

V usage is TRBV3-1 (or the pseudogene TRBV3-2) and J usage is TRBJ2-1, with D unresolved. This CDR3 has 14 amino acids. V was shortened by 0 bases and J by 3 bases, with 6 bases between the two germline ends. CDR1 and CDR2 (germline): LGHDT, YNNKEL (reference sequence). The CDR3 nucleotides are TGTGCCAGCAGCCAAGATACAAGCTACAATGAGCAGTTCTTC. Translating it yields CASSQDTSYNEQFF.

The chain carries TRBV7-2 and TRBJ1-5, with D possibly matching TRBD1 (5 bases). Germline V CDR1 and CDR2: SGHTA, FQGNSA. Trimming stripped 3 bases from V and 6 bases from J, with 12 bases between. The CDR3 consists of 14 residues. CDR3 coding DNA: TGTGCCAGCAGCTTGGGGGGTACCAGTCAGCCCCAGCATTTT. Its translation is CASSLGGTSQPQHF. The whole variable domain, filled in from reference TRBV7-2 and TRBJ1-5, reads GAGVSQSPSNKVTEKGKDVELRCDPISGHTALYWYRQSLGQGLEFLIYFQGNSAPDKSGLPSDRFSAERTGGSVSTLTIQRTQQEDSAVYLCASSLGGTSQPQHFGDGTRLSIL.

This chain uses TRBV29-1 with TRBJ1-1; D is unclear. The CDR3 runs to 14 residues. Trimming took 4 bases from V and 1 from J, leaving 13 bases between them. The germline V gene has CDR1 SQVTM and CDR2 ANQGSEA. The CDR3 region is CSVVLRLGNTEAFF. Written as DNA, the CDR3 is TGCAGCGTTGTTCTCAGGTTGGGGAACACTGAAGCTTTCTTT.

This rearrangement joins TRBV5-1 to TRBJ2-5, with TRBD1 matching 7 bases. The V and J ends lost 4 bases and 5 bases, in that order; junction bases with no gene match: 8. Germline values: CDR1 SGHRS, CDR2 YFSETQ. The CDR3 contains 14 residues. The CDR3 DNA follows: TGCGCCAGCAGCAAAACAGGGGTCGCCGAGACCCAGTACTTC. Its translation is CASSKTGVAETQYF.

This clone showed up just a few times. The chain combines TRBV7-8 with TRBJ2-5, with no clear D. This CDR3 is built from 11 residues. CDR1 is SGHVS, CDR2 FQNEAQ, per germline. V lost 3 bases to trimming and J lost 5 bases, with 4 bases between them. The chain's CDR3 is CASSFSETQYF. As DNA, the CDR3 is TGTGCCAGCAGCTTCAGTGAGACCCAGTACTTC.

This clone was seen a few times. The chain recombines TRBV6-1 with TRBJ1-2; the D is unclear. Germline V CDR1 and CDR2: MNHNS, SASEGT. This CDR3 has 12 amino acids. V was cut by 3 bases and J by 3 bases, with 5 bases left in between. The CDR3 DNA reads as TGTGCCAGCAGTGAGTCTTACTATGGCTACACCTTC. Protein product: CASSESYYGYTF.

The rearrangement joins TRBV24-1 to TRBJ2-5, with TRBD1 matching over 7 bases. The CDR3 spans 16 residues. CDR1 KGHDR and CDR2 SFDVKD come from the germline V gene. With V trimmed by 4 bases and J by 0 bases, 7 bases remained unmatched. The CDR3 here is CATSEGQRNNQETQYF. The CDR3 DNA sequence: TGTGCCACCAGTGAGGGACAGAGAAATAACCAAGAGACCCAGTACTTC.

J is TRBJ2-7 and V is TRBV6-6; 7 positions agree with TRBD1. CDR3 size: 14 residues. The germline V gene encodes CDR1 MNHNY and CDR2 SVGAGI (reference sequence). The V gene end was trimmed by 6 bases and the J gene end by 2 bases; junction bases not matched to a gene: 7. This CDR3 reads CASRTTGQAYEQYF. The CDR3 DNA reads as TGTGCCAGCAGGACCACCGGACAGGCCTACGAGCAGTACTTC.

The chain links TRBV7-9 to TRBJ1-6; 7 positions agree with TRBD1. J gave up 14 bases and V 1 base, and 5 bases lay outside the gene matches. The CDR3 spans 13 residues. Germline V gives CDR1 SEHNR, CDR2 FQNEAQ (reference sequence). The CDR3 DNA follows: TGTGCCAGCAGCTTAGAGCAGGGGGAGTCCCTCCACTTT. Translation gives CASSLEQGESLHF.

As DNA, the CDR3 is TGTGCCAGCTCACCGGGAGTACGGGGAGGCGGCCACACTGAAGCTTTCTTT. The encoded protein is CASSPGVRGGGHTEAFF. The rearrangement joins TRBV18 to TRBJ1-1; the D is unclear. This CDR3 has 17 amino acids. With 3 bases removed from V and 3 bases from J, the gap between germline ends came to 20 bases. Germline assignment: CDR1 KGHSH and CDR2 LQKENI.

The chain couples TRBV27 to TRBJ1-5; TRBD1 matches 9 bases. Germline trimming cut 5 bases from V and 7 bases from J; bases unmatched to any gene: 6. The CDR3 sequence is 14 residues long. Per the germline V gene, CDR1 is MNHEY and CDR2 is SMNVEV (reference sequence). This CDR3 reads CASSPQGAGQPQHF. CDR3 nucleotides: TGTGCCAGCAGTCCACAGGGGGCAGGACAGCCCCAGCATTTT.

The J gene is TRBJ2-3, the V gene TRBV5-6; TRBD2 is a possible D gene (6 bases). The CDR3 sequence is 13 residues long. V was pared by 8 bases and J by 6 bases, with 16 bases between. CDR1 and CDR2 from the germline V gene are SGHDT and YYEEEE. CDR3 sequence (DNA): TGTGCCAGTAATCCTCCGGGGGTGGATACGCAGTATTTT. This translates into CASNPPGVDTQYF.

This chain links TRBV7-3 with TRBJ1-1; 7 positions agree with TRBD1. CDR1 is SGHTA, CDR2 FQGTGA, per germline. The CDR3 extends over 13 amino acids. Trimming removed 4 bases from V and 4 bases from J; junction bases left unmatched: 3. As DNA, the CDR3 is TGTGCCAGCAGCTGGCGACAGGGCACTGAAGCTTTCTTT. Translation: CASSWRQGTEAFF.

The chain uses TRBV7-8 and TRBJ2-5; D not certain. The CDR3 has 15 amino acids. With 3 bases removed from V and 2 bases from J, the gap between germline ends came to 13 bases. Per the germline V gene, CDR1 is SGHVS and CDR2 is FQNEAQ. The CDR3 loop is CASSFSGPGQETQYF. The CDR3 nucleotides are TGTGCCAGCAGCTTCAGTGGGCCTGGACAAGAGACCCAGTACTTC.

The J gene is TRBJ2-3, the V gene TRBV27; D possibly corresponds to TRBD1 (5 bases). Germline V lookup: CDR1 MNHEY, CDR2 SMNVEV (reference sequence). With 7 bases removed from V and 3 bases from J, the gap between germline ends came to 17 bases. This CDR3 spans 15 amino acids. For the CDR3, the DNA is TGTGCCAGCAACCGACTCCAGGGATCAACAGATACGCAGTATTTT. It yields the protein CASNRLQGSTDTQYF.

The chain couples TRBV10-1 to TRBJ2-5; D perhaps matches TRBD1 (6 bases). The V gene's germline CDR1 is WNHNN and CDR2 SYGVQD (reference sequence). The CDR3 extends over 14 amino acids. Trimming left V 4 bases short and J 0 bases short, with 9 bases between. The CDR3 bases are TGCGCCAGCAGTGGACAGGAGAACCAAGAGACCCAGTACTTC. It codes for CASSGQENQETQYF.

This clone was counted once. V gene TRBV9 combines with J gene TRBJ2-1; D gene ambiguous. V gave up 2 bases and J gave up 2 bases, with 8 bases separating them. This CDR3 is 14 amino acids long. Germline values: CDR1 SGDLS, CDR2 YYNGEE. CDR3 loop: CASSVDTAYNEQFF. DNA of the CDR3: TGTGCCAGCAGCGTTGATACAGCCTACAATGAGCAGTTCTTC.

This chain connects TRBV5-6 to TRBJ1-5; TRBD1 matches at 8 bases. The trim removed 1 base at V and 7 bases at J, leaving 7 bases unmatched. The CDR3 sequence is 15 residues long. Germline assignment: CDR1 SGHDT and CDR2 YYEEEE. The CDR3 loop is CASSLRTGLGQPQHF. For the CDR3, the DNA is TGTGCCAGCAGCTTGAGGACAGGGCTTGGCCAGCCCCAGCATTTT.